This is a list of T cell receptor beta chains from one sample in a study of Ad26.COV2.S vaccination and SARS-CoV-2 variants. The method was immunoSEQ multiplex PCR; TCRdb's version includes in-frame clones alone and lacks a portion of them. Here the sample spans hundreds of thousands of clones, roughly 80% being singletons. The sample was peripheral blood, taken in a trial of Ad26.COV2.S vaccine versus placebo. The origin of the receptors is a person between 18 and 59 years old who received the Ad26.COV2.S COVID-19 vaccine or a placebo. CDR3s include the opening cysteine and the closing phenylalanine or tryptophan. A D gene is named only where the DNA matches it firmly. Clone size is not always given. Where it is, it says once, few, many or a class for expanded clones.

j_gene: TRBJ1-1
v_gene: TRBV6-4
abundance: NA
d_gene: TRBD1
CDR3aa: CASRGQGDGGEAFF
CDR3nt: TGTGCCAGCAGAGGACAGGGAGACGGTGGGGAAGCTTTCTTT

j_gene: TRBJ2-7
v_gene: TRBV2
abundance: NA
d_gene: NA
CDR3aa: CASSEAWAVYEQYF
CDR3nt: TGTGCCAGCAGTGAAGCGTGGGCAGTATACGAGCAGTACTTC

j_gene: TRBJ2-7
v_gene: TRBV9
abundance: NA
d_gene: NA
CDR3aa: CASSKGSSYEQYF
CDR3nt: TGTGCCAGCAGTAAAGGGAGTTCCTACGAGCAGTACTTC

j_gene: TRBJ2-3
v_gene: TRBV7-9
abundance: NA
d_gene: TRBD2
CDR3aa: CASSLTTSGSSDTQYF
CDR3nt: TGTGCCAGCAGCTTAACGACTAGCGGGAGCTCAGATACGCAGTATTTT

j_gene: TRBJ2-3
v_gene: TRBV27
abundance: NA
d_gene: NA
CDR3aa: CASSSDRRNTQYF
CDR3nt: TGTGCCAGCAGCTCCGACAGGCGGAATACGCAGTATTTT

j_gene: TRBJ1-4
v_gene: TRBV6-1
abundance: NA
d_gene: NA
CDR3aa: CASSEGGRGEKLFF
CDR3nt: TGTGCCAGCAGTGAAGGGGGGAGGGGTGAAAAACTGTTTTTT

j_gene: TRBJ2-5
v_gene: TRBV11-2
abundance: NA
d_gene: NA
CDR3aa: CASSPRDAQYF
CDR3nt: TGTGCCAGCAGTCCCCGGGACGCCCAGTACTTC

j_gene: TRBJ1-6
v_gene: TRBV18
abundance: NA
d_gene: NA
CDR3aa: CASSQGSAGYSPLHF
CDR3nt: TGTGCCAGCTCACAGGGTTCTGCTGGGTATTCACCCCTCCACTTT

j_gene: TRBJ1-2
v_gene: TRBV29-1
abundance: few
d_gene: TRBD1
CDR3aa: CSIWTGNGYTF
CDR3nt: TGCAGCATATGGACAGGGAATGGCTACACCTTC

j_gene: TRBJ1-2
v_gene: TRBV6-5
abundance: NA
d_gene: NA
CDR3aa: CASGWGGWTGYTF
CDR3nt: TGTGCCAGCGGCTGGGGCGGCTGGACTGGCTACACCTTC

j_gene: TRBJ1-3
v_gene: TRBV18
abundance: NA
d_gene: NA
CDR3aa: CASSPRTPPRGGNTIYF
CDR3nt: TGTGCCAGCTCACCACGGACACCTCCTAGGGGTGGAAACACCATATATTTT

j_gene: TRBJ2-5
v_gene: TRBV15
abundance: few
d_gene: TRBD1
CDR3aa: CATRSRTGEQETQYF
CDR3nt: TGTGCCACCAGGAGTCGGACAGGTGAACAAGAGACCCAGTACTTC

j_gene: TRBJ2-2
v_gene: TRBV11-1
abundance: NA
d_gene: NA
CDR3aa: CASSLRMGAGELFF
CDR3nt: TGTGCCAGCAGCTTACGAATGGGGGCCGGGGAGCTGTTTTTT

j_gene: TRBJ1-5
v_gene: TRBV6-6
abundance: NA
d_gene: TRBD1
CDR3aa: CASSLYRGTGGNQPQHF
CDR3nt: TGTGCCAGCAGTCTTTATCGTGGGACAGGGGGCAATCAGCCCCAGCATTTT

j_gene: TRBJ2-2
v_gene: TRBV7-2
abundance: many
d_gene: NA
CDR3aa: CASNRQHQTGELFF
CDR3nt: TGTGCCAGCAACCGACAGCACCAAACCGGGGAGCTGTTTTTT

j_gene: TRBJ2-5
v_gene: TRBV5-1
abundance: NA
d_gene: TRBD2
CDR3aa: CASSLGLAGSNSGETQYF
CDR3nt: TGCGCCAGCAGCTTGGGCCTAGCGGGAAGTAACTCCGGGGAGACCCAGTACTTC

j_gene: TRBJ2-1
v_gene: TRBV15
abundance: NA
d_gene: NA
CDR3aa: CATSRERGVEGSYNEQFF
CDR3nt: TGTGCCACCAGCAGAGAACGTGGTGTGGAGGGGTCCTACAATGAGCAGTTCTTC

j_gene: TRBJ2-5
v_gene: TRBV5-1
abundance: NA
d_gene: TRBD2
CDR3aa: CASSRTSGQETQYF
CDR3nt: TGCGCCAGCAGCCGGACTAGCGGGCAAGAGACCCAGTACTTC

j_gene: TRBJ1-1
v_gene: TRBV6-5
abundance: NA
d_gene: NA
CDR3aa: CASSYGLNRRNTEAFF
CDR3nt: TGTGCCAGCAGTTACGGTCTAAATCGGCGGAACACTGAAGCTTTCTTT

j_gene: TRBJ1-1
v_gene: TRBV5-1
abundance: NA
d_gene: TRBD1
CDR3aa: CASSLRTGGWAEAFF
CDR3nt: TGCGCCAGCAGCTTACGGACAGGGGGGTGGGCTGAAGCTTTCTTT

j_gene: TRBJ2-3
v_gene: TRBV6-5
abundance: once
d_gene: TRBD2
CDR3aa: CASSRTSGGSDTQYF
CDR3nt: TGTGCCAGCAGTCGGACTAGCGGGGGCTCAGATACGCAGTATTTT

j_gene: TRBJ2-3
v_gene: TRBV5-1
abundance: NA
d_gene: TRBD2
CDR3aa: CASSYPAGSTDTQYF
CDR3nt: TGCGCCAGCAGCTACCCAGCGGGAAGCACAGATACGCAGTATTTT

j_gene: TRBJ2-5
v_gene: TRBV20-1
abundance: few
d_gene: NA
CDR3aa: CSASRQGIQETQYF
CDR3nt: TGCAGTGCTAGTCGTCAGGGCATTCAAGAGACCCAGTACTTC

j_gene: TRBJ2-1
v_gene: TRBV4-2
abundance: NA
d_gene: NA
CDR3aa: CASSQDSASSYNEQFF
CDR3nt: TGTGCCAGCAGCCAAGATTCGGCTTCCTCCTACAATGAGCAGTTCTTC

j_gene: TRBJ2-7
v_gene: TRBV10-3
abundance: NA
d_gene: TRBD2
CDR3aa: CAISETSGGLYEQYF
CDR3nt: TGTGCCATCAGTGAGACTAGCGGGGGACTCTACGAGCAGTACTTC

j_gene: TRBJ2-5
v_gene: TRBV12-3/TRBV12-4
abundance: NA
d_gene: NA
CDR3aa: CASSLGTSLYF
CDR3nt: TGTGCCAGCAGTTTGGGGACTTCACTGTACTTC

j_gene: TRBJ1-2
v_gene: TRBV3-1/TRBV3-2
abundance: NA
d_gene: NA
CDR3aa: CASSLDSSRGYTF
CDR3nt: TGTGCCAGCAGCCTGGACAGTTCTCGAGGCTACACCTTC

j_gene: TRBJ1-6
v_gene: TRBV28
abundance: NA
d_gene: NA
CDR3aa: CASSLLHSPLHF
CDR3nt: TGTGCCAGCAGTCTCCTTCATTCACCCCTCCACTTT

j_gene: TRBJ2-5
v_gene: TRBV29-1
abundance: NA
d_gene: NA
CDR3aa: CSVAEIETQYF
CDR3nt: TGCAGCGTTGCCGAGATAGAGACCCAGTACTTC

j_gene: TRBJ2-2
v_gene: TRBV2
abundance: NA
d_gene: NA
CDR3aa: CASSEALRTDNTGELFF
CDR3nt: TGTGCCAGCAGTGAAGCGCTTCGGACAGACAACACCGGGGAGCTGTTTTTT

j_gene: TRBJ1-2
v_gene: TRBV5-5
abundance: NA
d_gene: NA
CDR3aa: CASSLGGNYGYTF
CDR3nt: TGTGCCAGCAGCTTGGGGGGGAACTATGGCTACACCTTC

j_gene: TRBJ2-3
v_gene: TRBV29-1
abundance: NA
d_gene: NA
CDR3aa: CSVREDTQYF
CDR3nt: TGCAGCGTTAGGGAAGATACGCAGTATTTT

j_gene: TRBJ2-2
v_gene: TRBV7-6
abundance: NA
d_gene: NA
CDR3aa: CASSFRDPVGSGELFF
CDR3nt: TGTGCCAGCAGTTTCCGGGACCCGGTGGGATCCGGGGAGCTGTTTTTT

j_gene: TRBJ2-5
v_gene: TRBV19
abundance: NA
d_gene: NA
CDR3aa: CASSTYPGETQYF
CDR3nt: TGTGCCAGTAGTACCTACCCGGGGGAGACCCAGTACTTC

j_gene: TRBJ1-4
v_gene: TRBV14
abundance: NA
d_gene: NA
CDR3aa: CASTQSPLLRGEKLFF
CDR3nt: TGTGCCAGCACTCAAAGTCCACTCCTCAGGGGCGAAAAACTGTTTTTT

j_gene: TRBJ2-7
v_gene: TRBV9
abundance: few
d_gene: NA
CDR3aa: CASSVEGSSYEQYF
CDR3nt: TGTGCCAGCAGCGTAGAGGGGAGCTCCTACGAGCAGTACTTC

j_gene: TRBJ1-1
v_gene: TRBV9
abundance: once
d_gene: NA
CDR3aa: CASSVIGMGTEAFF
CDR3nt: TGTGCCAGCAGCGTAATAGGGATGGGCACTGAAGCTTTCTTT

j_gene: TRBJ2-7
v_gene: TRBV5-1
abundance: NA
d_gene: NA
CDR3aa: CASSPHSTRSYEQYF
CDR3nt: TGCGCCAGCAGCCCCCATTCCACACGTTCCTACGAGCAGTACTTC

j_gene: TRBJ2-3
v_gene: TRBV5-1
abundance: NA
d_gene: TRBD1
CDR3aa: CASSPGDRRVTDTQYF
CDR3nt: TGCGCCAGCAGCCCCGGGGACAGGAGGGTCACAGATACGCAGTATTTT

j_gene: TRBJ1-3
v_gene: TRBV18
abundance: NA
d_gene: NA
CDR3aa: CASSPPNGISGNTIYF
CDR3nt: TGTGCCAGCTCACCACCAAATGGGATCTCTGGAAACACCATATATTTT

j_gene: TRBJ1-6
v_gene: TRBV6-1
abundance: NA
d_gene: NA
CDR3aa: CASSEEGRVRSPLHF
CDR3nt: TGTGCCAGCAGTGAAGAGGGCAGGGTGAGGTCACCCCTCCACTTT

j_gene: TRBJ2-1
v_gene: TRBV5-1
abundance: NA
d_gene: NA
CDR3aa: CASSFTSEAEQFF
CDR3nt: TGCGCCAGCAGCTTTACTTCAGAGGCTGAGCAGTTCTTC

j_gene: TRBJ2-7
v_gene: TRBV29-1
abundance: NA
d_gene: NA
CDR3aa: CSVGRDSTSYEQYF
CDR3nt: TGCAGCGTTGGGAGGGACAGCACCTCCTACGAGCAGTACTTC

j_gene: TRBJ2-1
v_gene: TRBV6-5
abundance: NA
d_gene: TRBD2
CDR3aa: CASRPGGGRQFF
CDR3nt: TGTGCCAGCAGACCGGGCGGCGGGAGACAGTTCTTC

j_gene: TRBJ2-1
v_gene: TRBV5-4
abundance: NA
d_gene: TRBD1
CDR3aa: CVLTRGRYNEQFF
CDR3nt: TGTGTCCTCACGAGGGGGCGCTACAATGAGCAGTTCTTC

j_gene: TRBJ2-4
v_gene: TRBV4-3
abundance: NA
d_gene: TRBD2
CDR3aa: CASSQLAGGPGNIQYF
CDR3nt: TGCGCCAGCAGCCAACTAGCGGGGGGGCCGGGAAACATTCAGTACTTC

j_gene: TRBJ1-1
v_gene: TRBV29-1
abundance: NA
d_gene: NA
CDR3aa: CSVWRQENTEAFF
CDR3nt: TGCAGCGTTTGGAGGCAGGAGAACACTGAAGCTTTCTTT

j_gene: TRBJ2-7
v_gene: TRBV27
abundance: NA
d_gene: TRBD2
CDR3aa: CASSRLAHELSYEQYF
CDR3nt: TGTGCCAGCAGTAGACTAGCTCATGAATTGTCCTACGAGCAGTACTTC

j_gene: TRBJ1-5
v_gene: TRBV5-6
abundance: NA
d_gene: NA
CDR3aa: CASSYLGGLQHF
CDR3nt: TGTGCCAGCAGCTATTTAGGGGGATTACAGCATTTT

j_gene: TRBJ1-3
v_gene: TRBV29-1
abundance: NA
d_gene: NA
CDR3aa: CSGKVGFKAGGNTIYF
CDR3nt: TGCAGCGGTAAGGTTGGCTTTAAGGCGGGGGGAAACACCATATATTTT

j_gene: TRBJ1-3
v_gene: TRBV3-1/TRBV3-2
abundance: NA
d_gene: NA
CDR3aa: CASSQELSSSGNTIYF
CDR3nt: TGTGCCAGCAGCCAAGAACTTTCGAGCTCTGGAAACACCATATATTTT

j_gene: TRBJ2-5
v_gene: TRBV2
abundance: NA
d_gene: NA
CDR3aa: CASSPPHGETQYF
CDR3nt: TGTGCCAGCAGCCCCCCCCACGGAGAGACCCAGTACTTC

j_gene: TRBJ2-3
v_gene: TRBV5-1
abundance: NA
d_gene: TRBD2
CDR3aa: CASSLRRGGMGTDTQYF
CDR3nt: TGCGCCAGCAGCCTCCGTCGGGGGGGCATGGGCACAGATACGCAGTATTTT

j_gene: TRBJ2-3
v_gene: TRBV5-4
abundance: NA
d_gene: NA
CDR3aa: CASSVQGTDTQYF
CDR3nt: TGTGCCAGCAGCGTACAGGGTACAGATACGCAGTATTTT

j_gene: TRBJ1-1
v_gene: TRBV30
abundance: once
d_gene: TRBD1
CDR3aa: CAWSPGTGASGFF
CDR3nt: TGTGCCTGGAGTCCCGGGACAGGAGCTTCTGGATTCTTT

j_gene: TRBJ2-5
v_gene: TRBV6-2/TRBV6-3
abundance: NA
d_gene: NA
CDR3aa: CASSPFNSQETQYF
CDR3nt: TGTGCCAGCAGCCCTTTCAACTCCCAAGAGACCCAGTACTTC

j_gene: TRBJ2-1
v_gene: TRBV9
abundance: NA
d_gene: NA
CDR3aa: CASSPMTEPTWEQFF
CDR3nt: TGTGCCAGCAGCCCAATGACCGAACCGACCTGGGAGCAGTTCTTC

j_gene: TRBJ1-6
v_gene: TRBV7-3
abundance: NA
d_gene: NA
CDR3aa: CASSLTENSPLHF
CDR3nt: TGTGCCAGCAGCTTGACAGAGAATTCACCCCTCCACTTT

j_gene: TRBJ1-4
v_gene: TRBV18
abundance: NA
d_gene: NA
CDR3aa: CASSPHAPQGNEKLFF
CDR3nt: TGTGCCAGCTCACCACACGCGCCCCAGGGTAATGAAAAACTGTTTTTT